This TCR beta chain derives from a study of blood T cell repertoires in COVID-19. The assay was immunoSEQ multiplex PCR, and TCRdb's table has in-frame clones only and misses some. The sample includes some 190,000 clones, 70% to 90% of them seen just once. After removal of 8 bases from V and 7 bases from J, the junction contained 8 bases not matched to a gene. Per germline, CDR1 MNHEY and CDR2 SVGAGI. The CDR3 is 15 residues long. This clone came up a few times. Sequenced material: PBMCs or T cells enriched from blood (not recorded which). The rearrangement uses TRBV6-5 and TRBJ2-2; 12 nucleotides agree with TRBD1. This sequence was found in a woman aged 40-49 years in a cohort exposed to, infected with or recovered from COVID-19 (not recorded which). The CDR3 here is CASPPGQGAVGELFF. CDR3 coding DNA: TGTGCCAGCCCACCGGGACAGGGGGCGGTCGGGGAGCTGTTTTTT.